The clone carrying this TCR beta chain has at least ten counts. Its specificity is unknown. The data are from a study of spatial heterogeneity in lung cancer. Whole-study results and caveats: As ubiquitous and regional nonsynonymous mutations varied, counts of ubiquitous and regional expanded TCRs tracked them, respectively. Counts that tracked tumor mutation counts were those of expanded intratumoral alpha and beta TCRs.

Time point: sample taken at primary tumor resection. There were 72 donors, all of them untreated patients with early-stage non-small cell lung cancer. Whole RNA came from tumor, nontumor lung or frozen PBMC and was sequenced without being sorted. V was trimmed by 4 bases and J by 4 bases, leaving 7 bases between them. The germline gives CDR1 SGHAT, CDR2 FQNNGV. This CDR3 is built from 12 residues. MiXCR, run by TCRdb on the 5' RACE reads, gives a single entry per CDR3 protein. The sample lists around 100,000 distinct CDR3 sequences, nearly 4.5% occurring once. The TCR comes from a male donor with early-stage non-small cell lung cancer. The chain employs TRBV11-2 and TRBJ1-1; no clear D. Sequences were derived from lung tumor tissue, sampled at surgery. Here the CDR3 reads CASSSHVTEAFF. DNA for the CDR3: TGTGCCAGCAGCTCCCATGTCACTGAAGCTTTCTTT. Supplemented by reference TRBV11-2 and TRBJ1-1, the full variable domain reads EAGVAQSPRYKIIEKRQSVAFWCNPISGHATLYWYQQILGQGPKLLIQFQNNGVVDDSQLPKDRFSAERLKGVDSTLKIQPAKLEDSAVYLCASSSHVTEAFFGQGTRLTVV.